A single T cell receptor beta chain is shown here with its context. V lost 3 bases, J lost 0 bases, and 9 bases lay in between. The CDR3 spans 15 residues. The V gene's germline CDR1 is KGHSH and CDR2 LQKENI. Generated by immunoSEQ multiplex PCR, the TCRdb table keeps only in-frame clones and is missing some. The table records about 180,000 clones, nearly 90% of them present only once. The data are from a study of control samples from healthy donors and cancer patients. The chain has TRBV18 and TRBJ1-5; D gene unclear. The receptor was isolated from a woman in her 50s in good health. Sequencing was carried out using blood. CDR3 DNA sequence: TGTGCCAGCTCACCCATGGGGTATAGCAATCAGCCCCAGCATTTT. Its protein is CASSPMGYSNQPQHF.